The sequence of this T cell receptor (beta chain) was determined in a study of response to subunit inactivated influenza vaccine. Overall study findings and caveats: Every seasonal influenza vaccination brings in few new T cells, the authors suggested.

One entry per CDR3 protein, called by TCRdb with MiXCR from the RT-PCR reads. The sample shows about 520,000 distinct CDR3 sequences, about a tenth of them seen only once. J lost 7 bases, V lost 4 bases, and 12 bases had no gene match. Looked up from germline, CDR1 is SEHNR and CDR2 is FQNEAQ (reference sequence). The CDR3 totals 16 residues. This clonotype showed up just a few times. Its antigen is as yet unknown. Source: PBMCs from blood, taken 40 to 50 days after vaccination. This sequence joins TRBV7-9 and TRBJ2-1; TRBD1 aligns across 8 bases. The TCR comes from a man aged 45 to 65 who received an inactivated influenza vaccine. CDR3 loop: CASSYGGGQGRNEQFF. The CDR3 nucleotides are TGTGCCAGCAGCTATGGGGGTGGACAGGGTCGAAATGAGCAGTTCTTC.